This T cell receptor beta chain was observed in a study of cytomegalovirus exposure and HLA in healthy donors. Trimming cost V 6 bases and J 6 bases; bases outside gene matches: 7. The V gene's germline CDR1 is MDHEN and CDR2 SYDVKM. The CDR3 is made up of 15 amino acids. This clone was seen only a few times. What it binds is unknown. The PCR made use of 60 Vbeta and 13 Jbeta primers. Measured with immunoSEQ multiplex PCR; TCRdb has only the in-frame clones, and not every one. The sample lists some 130,000 clones; roughly four fifths were seen once. Study results and caveats: Several of the most significant clusters were apparently associated with common viral pathogens in a later analysis. Within an earlier analysis, most TCR beta V segments proved productive either about 87% or about 30% of the time.

J is TRBJ1-5 and V is TRBV28; 11 positions match TRBD1. This receptor was identified in a male donor in good health and CMV-seronegative. The specimen sequenced was PBMCs. The CDR3 here is CASRSGQGASQPQHF. CDR3 in DNA: TGTGCCAGCAGATCCGGACAGGGGGCATCTCAGCCCCAGCATTTT.